Following are 12 T cell receptor beta chains from one sample sequenced in a study of T-cell memory formation after mild COVID-19. TCRdb called the 5' RACE reads again in MiXCR, with one record for every CDR3 protein. The table includes 150,000 to 200,000 distinct CDR3 sequences, more than 12% detected once. Sequencing was performed on PBMCs or a T cell subset sorted from them (not recorded which). The receptors come from an adult woman who had mild COVID-19 (a few samples of this study predate the infection). Cell type and time point are not known.

Ten or more counts support this clonotype. The chain couples TRBV6-6 to TRBJ2-6; a weak D match, TRBD1 (6 bases). CDR1 is MNHNY and CDR2 is SVGAGI in the germline V gene (reference sequence). V was trimmed by 8 bases and J by 0 bases, leaving 11 bases between them. The CDR3 runs to 15 residues. Here the CDR3 reads CASGQLSSGANVLTF. CDR3 sequence (DNA): TGTGCCAGCGGACAGCTCAGCTCTGGGGCCAACGTCCTGACTTTC.

The rearrangement links TRBV29-1 to TRBJ1-1, with unresolved D. V gave up 4 bases and J gave up 0 bases, with 9 bases separating them. The V gene's germline CDR1 is SQVTM and CDR2 ANQGSEA. CDR3 length: 13 amino acids. The CDR3 DNA sequence: TGCAGCGTTGTTCGCAGGTTGAACACTGAAGCTTTCTTT. Translation gives CSVVRRLNTEAFF.

This clonotype was seen many times. The chain joins TRBV12-3 or TRBV12-4 to TRBJ2-7, with TRBD1 identical over 8 bases. J lost 3 bases, V lost 6 bases, and 7 bases had no gene match. The CDR3 runs 14 residues. CDR3 nucleotide sequence: TGTGCCAGCAGGAAGGACAGGGAGGTCTACGAGCAGTACTTC. Translating gives CASRKDREVYEQYF.

There are many counts of this clonotype. The chain recombines TRBV18 with TRBJ2-1; 7 nucleotides align to TRBD2. Germline V gives CDR1 KGHSH, CDR2 LQKENI. Trimming at V came to 5 bases and at J to 6 bases, leaving 7 bases not matched to a gene. The CDR3 consists of 14 residues. In nucleotides, the CDR3 is TGTGCCAGCTCAGTCGGACTAGGCCTCAATGAGCAGTTCTTC. Its protein product is CASSVGLGLNEQFF.

For this clonotype: Its ends do not fully match the called genes, so a read error is possible. This chain connects TRBV19 to TRBJ1-5, with no clear D. From germline, CDR1 is LNHDA and CDR2 SQIVND (reference sequence). CDR3 length equals 13 residues. The CDR3, as DNA: TGTGCCAGTAAAGTGACGGGAAATCAGCCCAAGCATTTT. Translation: CASKVTGNQPKHF.

Written as DNA, the CDR3 is TGTGCCAGCAGTTTTTCACAGGGGGCGCCTGAAGCTTTCTTT. Protein product: CASSFSQGAPEAFF. The gene calls are TRBV27 and TRBJ1-1, with 9 bases identical to TRBD1. Germline CDR1 reads MNHEY; CDR2 reads SMNVEV (reference sequence). The junction had 5 bases not matched to a gene; V was cut back by 3 bases and J by 6 bases. The CDR3 sequence is 14 residues long.

This clonotype was seen a handful of times. This sequence joins TRBV7-8 and TRBJ2-7; 11 positions match TRBD2. V trimming: 5 bases; J trimming: 1 base; junction bases outside the gene matches: 7. The germline V gene encodes CDR1 SGHVS and CDR2 FQNEAQ. The CDR3 totals 16 residues. The CDR3 sequence is CASSPGASGRSYEQYF. In DNA, the CDR3 is TGTGCCAGCAGCCCTGGGGCTAGCGGGAGGTCCTACGAGCAGTACTTC.

This clonotype has more than one count but fewer than ten. V usage is TRBV20-1 and J usage is TRBJ2-1; 9 bases map to TRBD2. The germline CDR1 and CDR2 sequences are DFQATT and SNEGSKA (reference sequence). This CDR3 region has 14 residues. Losses at the gene ends were 6 bases for V and 7 bases for J; bases not matched to a gene: 10. The CDR3 here is CSALRSGGSNEQFF. In DNA form, the CDR3 reads TGCAGTGCCTTGAGAAGCGGGGGGTCTAATGAGCAGTTCTTC.

The chain uses TRBV4-1 and TRBJ1-1; D is possibly TRBD1 (6 bases). The V gene lost 4 bases and the J gene lost 3 bases, with 15 bases spanning the gap. The germline V gene encodes CDR1 MGHRA and CDR2 YSYEKL. This CDR3 has 15 amino acids. The CDR3 DNA reads TGCGCCAGCAGCCCTCGGAGGAACAGGGACACTGAAGCTTTCTTT. Protein sequence: CASSPRRNRDTEAFF.

This clonotype was counted many times. The V and J genes are TRBV5-1 and TRBJ2-6, with 9 bases that match TRBD2. CDR3 length equals 15 residues. The V gene's germline CDR1 is SGHRS and CDR2 YFSETQ. V was clipped by 5 bases and J by 3 bases; unmatched bases: 3. The CDR3 sequence is CASSLTSGGANVLTF. The CDR3 DNA is TGCGCCAGCAGTTTGACTAGCGGTGGGGCCAACGTCCTGACTTTC.

This clonotype has only a few counts. J is TRBJ2-1 and V is TRBV5-4; maybe TRBD2 (5 bases). V was cut by 4 bases and J by 15 bases, with 20 bases left in between. Germline CDR1 is SGHNT and CDR2 is YYREEE (reference sequence). The CDR3 consists of 13 residues. CDR3 sequence: CASSESGERRRFF. The CDR3 DNA reads TGTGCCAGCAGCGAGAGCGGCGAAAGGAGGAGGTTCTTC.

This clonotype was seen at least ten times. A junction end diverges from the germline sequence, so it may reflect a read error. The V call is TRBV5-1, the J call TRBJ2-5, with D possibly being TRBD2 (5 bases). CDR1 and CDR2 from the germline V gene are SGHRS and YFSETQ. CDR3 length: 13 amino acids. The CDR3 bases are TGTGCCAGCTCATCAGGACTCCAAGAGACCCAGTACTTC. This translates into CASSSGLQETQYF.